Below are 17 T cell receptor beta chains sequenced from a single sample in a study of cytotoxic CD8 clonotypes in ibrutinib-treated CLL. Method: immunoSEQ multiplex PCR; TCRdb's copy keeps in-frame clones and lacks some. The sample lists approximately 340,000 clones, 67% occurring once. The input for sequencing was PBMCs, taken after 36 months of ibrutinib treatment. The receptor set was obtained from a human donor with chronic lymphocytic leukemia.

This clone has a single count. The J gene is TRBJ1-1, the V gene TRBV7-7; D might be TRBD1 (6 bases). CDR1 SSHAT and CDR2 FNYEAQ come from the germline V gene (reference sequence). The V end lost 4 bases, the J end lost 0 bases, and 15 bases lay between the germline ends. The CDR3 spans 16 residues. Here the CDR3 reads CASSSRRTAMNTEAFF. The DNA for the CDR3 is TGTGCCAGCAGCTCCCGTCGGACAGCTATGAACACTGAAGCTTTCTTT. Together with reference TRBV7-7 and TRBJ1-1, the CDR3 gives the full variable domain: GAGVSQSPRYKVTKRGQDVTLRCDPISSHATLYWYQQALGQGPEFLTYFNYEAQPDKSGLPSDRFSAERPEGSISTLTIQRTEQRDSAMYRCASSSRRTAMNTEAFFGQGTRLTVV.

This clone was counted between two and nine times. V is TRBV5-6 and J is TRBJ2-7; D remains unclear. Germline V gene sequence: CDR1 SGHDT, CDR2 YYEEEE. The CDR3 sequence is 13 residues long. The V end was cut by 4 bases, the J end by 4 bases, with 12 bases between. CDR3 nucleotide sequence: TGTGCCAGCAGCCCGATTGGATCGTACGAGCAGTACTTC. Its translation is CASSPIGSYEQYF.

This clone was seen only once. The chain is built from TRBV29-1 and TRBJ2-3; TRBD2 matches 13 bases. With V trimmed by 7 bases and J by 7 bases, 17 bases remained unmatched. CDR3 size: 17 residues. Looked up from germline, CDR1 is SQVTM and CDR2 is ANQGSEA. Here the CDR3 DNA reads TGCAGCGGACACCGGGGAATCACTAGCGGGGGGGCCAATACGCAGTATTTT. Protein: CSGHRGITSGGANTQYF.

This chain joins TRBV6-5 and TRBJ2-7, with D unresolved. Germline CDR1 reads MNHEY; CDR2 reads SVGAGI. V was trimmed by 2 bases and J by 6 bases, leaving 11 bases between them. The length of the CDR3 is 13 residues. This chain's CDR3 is CASSYNWESEQYF. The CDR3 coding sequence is TGTGCCAGCAGTTACAATTGGGAATCCGAGCAGTACTTC.

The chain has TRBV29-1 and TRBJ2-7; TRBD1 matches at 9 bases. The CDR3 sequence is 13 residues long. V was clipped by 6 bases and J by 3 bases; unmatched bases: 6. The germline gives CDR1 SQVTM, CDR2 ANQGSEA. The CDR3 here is CSVVTGGIYEQYF. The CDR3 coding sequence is TGCAGCGTAGTGACAGGGGGTATCTACGAGCAGTACTTC.

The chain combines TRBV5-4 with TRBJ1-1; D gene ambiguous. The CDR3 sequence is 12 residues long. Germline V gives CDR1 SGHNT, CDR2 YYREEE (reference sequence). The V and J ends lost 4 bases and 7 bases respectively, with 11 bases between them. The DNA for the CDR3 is TGTGCCAGCAGCAAGGACGCCAATGAAGCTTTCTTT. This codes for CASSKDANEAFF.

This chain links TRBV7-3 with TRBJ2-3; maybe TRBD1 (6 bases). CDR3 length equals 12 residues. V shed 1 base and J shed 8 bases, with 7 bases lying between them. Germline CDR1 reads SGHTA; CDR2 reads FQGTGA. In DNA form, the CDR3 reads TGTGCCAGCAGCTTAAGAGGGGGTACGCAGTATTTT. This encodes CASSLRGGTQYF.

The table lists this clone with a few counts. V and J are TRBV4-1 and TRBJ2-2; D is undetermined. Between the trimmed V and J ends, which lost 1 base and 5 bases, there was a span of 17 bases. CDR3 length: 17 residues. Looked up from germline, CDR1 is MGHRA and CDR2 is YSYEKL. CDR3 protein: CASSQVKVSGATGELFF. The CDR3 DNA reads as TGCGCCAGCAGCCAAGTAAAGGTTTCAGGTGCAACCGGGGAGCTGTTTTTT.

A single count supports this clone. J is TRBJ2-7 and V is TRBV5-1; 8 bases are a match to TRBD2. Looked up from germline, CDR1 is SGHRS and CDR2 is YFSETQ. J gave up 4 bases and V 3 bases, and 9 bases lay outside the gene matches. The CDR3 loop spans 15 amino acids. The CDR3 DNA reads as TGCGCCAGCAGCTACGGCGGGGGGAAATATTACGAGCAGTACTTC. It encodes CASSYGGGKYYEQYF.

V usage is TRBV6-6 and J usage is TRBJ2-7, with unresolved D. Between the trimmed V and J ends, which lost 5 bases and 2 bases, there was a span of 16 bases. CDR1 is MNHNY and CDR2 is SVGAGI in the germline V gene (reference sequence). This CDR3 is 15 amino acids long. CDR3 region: CASSPDPKGPYEQYF. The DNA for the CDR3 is TGTGCCAGCAGTCCCGACCCCAAGGGCCCCTACGAGCAGTACTTC.

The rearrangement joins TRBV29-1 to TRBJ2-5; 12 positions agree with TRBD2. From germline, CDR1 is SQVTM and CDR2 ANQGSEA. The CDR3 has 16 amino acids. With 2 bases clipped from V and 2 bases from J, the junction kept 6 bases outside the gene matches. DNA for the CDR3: TGCAGCGTTGAACCCGGAGGACTAGCGGGGCAAGAGACCCAGTACTTC. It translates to CSVEPGGLAGQETQYF.

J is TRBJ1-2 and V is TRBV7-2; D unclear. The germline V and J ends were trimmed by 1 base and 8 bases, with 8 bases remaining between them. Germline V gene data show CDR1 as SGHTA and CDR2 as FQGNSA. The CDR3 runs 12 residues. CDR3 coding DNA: TGTGCCAGCAGCTTAGGAGGGTTCGGCTACACCTTC. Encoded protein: CASSLGGFGYTF.

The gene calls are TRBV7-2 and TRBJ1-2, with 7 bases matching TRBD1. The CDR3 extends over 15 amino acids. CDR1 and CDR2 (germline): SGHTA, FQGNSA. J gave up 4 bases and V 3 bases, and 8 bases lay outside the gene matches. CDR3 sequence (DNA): TGTGCCAGCAGCTTCGCCGGACAGGCCATCTATGGCTACACCTTC. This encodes CASSFAGQAIYGYTF.

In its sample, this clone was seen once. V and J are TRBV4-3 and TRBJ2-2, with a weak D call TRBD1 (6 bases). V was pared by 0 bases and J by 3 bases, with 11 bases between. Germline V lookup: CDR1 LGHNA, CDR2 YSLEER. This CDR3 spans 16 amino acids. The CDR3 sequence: CASSQDTGSYTGELFF. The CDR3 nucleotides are TGCGCCAGCAGCCAAGACACAGGGTCATACACCGGGGAGCTGTTTTTT.

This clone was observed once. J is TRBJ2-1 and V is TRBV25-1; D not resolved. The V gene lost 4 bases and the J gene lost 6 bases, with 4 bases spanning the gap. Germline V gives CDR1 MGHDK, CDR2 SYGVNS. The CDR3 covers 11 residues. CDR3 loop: CASSVFNEQFF. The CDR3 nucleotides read TGTGCCAGCAGTGTATTCAATGAGCAGTTCTTC.

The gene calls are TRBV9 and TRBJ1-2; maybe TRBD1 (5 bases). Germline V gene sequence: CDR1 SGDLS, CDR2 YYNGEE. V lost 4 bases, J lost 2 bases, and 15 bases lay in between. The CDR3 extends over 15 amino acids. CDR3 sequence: CASSKARQTNYGYTF. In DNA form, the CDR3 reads TGTGCCAGCAGCAAAGCCCGACAGACCAACTATGGCTACACCTTC.

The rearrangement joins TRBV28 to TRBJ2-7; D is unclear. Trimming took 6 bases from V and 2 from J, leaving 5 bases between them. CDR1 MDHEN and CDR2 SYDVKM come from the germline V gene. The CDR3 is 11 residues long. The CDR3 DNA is TGTGCCAGCAGCCCCGCCTACGAGCAGTACTTC. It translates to CASSPAYEQYF.